One and the same sample provided the 21 T cell receptor beta chains below, sequenced in a study of prognosis after radiotherapy for stage I lung cancer. From genomic DNA, TCR beta CDR3 was amplified by two-round multiplex PCR. Primers targeting each individual TRBV and TRBJ gene were applied in first-round PCR. TCRdb independently ran MiXCR on the multiplex PCR reads; one entry per CDR3 protein. The data hold some 15,000 distinct CDR3 sequences, with about 15% observed a single time. Sample: PBMCs, taken before or after stereotactic body radiation therapy (not recorded which). Receptor source: a donor older than 45 with non-small cell lung cancer.

This clonotype was counted ten times or more. J is TRBJ2-3 and V is TRBV20-1, with 8 bases that match TRBD1. J lost 2 bases, V lost 3 bases, and 10 bases had no gene match. The CDR3 covers 16 residues. The germline V gene has CDR1 DFQATT and CDR2 SNEGSKA (reference sequence). CDR3 DNA sequence: TGCAGTGCTAGCAAGACAGGGGACCTAGACACAGATACGCAGTATTTT. It specifies CSASKTGDLDTDTQYF.

This clonotype was observed many times. The chain joins TRBV4-3 to TRBJ2-2, with D maybe TRBD2 (5 bases). Germline loops: CDR1 LGHNA, CDR2 YSLEER. Deletions cut 0 bases from V and 5 bases from J, with 7 bases between. There are 14 residues in the CDR3. The CDR3 loop is CASSQDGETGELFF. CDR3 nucleotides: TGCGCCAGCAGCCAAGACGGGGAAACCGGGGAGCTGTTTTTT.

This clonotype appeared many times. The chain recombines TRBV5-4 with TRBJ2-7; D is unresolved. V was shortened by 4 bases and J by 5 bases, with 13 bases between the two germline ends. The CDR3 spans 13 residues. From germline, CDR1 is SGHNT and CDR2 YYREEE (reference sequence). The CDR3 region is CASSRRPSHEQYF. Written as DNA, the CDR3 is TGTGCCAGCAGCCGGCGTCCCAGTCACGAGCAGTACTTC.

This clonotype was observed at least ten times. This chain links TRBV7-9 with TRBJ2-2; perhaps D is TRBD1 or TRBD2 (5 bases each). Deletions cut 11 bases from V and 5 bases from J, with 24 bases between. Germline V gene lookup returns CDR1 SEHNR and CDR2 FQNEAQ (reference sequence). This CDR3 contains 16 residues. For the CDR3, the DNA is TGTGCCGGAGATACGGACACCCGGGGCGGGACCGGGGAGCTGTTTTTT. It is translated as CAGDTDTRGGTGELFF.

About this clonotype: A much bigger clone sits one base away, suggesting this may be a read error. The rearrangement uses TRBV9 and TRBJ2-1; D may be TRBD2 (6 bases). The CDR3 loop spans 15 amino acids. V lost 4 bases and J lost 10, with 21 bases in between. The germline CDR1 and CDR2 sequences are SGDLS and YYNGEE. The CDR3 reads CASSLADGPSWEQFF. In DNA form, the CDR3 reads TGTGCCAGCAGCTTAGCGGACGGGCCGTCATGGGAGCAGTTCTTC.

Ten or more counts support this clonotype. The J gene is TRBJ1-5, the V gene TRBV7-9; 7 bases are shared with TRBD1. The CDR3 consists of 15 residues. In germline, CDR1 is SEHNR, CDR2 FQNEAQ (reference sequence). Losses at the gene ends were 5 bases for V and 5 bases for J; bases not matched to a gene: 9. This chain's CDR3 is CASSPDRVGYQPQHF. CDR3 coding DNA: TGTGCCAGCAGCCCCGACAGGGTGGGGTATCAGCCCCAGCATTTT.

This clonotype was recorded many times. V and J are TRBV19 and TRBJ1-4, with D perhaps matching TRBD1 (6 bases). The V gene lost 11 bases and the J gene lost 0 bases, with 25 bases spanning the gap. CDR1 and CDR2 from the germline V gene are LNHDA and SQIVND (reference sequence). The CDR3 has 18 amino acids. CDR3 nucleotides: TGTGCCGCTGGCCTAGGACAGCTTAGAAAAACAACTAATGAAAAACTGTTTTTT. Protein sequence: CAAGLGQLRKTTNEKLFF.

This clonotype turned up a few times. The J gene is TRBJ2-5, the V gene TRBV6-1; 7 positions agree with TRBD1. CDR3 length: 16 amino acids. Germline V CDR1 and CDR2: MNHNS, SASEGT. J was trimmed by 0 bases and V by 4 bases; bases with no gene match: 8. The CDR3 region is CASSGRQGNYQETQYF. CDR3 DNA: TGTGCCAGCAGTGGGAGACAGGGAAACTACCAAGAGACCCAGTACTTC.

In this sample, this clonotype turned up many times. This sequence joins TRBV28 and TRBJ2-7; 8 nucleotides match TRBD2. CDR3 length: 14 amino acids. Germline loops: CDR1 MDHEN, CDR2 SYDVKM. After removal of 1 base from V and 3 bases from J, the junction contained 2 bases not matched to a gene. The CDR3 region has the DNA TGTGCCAGCAGTTTATCGGGAGGGAACTACGAGCAGTACTTC. As protein: CASSLSGGNYEQYF. Based on the CDR3 plus reference TRBV28 and TRBJ2-7, the full variable domain is DVKVTQSSRYLVKRTGEKVFLECVQDMDHENMFWYRQDPGLGLRLIYFSYDVKMKEKGDIPEGYSVSREKKERFSLILESASTNQTSMYLCASSLSGGNYEQYFGPGTRLTVT.

This clonotype was recorded many times. The gene calls are TRBV3-1 and TRBJ2-2, with a tentative D call TRBD2 (5 bases). V was pared by 5 bases and J by 4 bases, with 14 bases between. Germline-derived CDR1 and CDR2 are LGHDT and YNNKEL (reference sequence). The CDR3 is 15 amino acids. CDR3 bases: TGTGCCAGCAGCAAGTGGGAGTCATCCACCGGGGAGCTGTTTTTT. Translating gives CASSKWESSTGELFF.

This clonotype was seen many times. The V and J genes are TRBV30 and TRBJ2-7, with TRBD2 as a possible D gene (6 bases). Germline V gene data show CDR1 as GTSNPN and CDR2 as SVGIG (reference sequence). V was trimmed by 5 bases and J by 5 bases, leaving 10 bases between them. This CDR3 is 11 amino acids long. The CDR3 protein is CAWGGYNEQYF. CDR3 nucleotide sequence: TGTGCCTGGGGGGGGTACAACGAGCAGTACTTC.

This clonotype came up many times. In DNA form, the CDR3 reads TGTGCCAGTAGTATCGGGCAGTCCTGGTCAGAGACCCAGTACTTC. This translates into CASSIGQSWSETQYF. The chain recombines TRBV19 with TRBJ2-5; D unclear. Trimming removed 3 bases from V and 4 bases from J, with 15 bases in between. Germline CDR1 and CDR2: LNHDA and SQIVND (reference sequence). The CDR3 runs to 15 residues.

This clonotype is labeled medium-sized. The chain has TRBV2 and TRBJ2-7; D is perhaps TRBD1 (6 bases). With 3 bases removed from V and 4 bases from J, the gap between germline ends came to 16 bases. The CDR3 consists of 15 residues. Germline CDR1 is SNHLY and CDR2 is FYNNEI. For the CDR3, the DNA is TGTGCCAGCAGTGAGTACACCGGGACACCTTACGAGCAGTACTTC. It codes for CASSEYTGTPYEQYF. The full variable domain, with the rest looked up from reference TRBV2 and TRBJ2-7, is EPEVTQTPSHQVTQMGQEVILRCVPISNHLYFYWYRQILGQKVEFLVSFYNNEISEKSEIFDDQFSVERPDGSNFTLKIRSTKLEDSAMYFCASSEYTGTPYEQYFGPGTRLTVT.

Comment on this clonotype: A much larger clone differs by one base, so this may be a read error. The chain joins TRBV7-8 to TRBJ2-4; D may be TRBD1 (6 bases). There are 15 residues in the CDR3. Looked up from germline, CDR1 is SGHVS and CDR2 is FQNEAQ. CDR3 sequence reads: CASSHAQGAKNTQYF. CDR3 bases: TGTGCCAGCAGCCACGCACAGGGTGCCAAAAACACTCAGTACTTC.

This clonotype appeared many times. The chain links TRBV30 to TRBJ1-1; tentatively, D is TRBD1 (5 bases). The germline V and J ends were trimmed by 0 bases and 4 bases, with 9 bases remaining between them. The CDR3 spans 13 residues. Germline V CDR1 and CDR2: GTSNPN, SVGIG (reference sequence). CDR3 nucleotide sequence: TGTGCCTGGAGTGTCCTCGGGGGCACTGAAGCTTTCTTT. Its protein product is CAWSVLGGTEAFF. The full variable domain, rest sourced from reference TRBV30 and TRBJ1-1, is SQTIHQWPATLVQPVGSPLSLECTVEGTSNPNLYWYRQAAGRGLQLLFYSVGIGQISSEVPQNLSASRPQDRQFILSSKKLLLSDSGFYLCAWSVLGGTEAFFGQGTRLTVV.

This clonotype was counted at least ten times. This chain connects TRBV12-3 or TRBV12-4 to TRBJ2-7; possibly TRBD1 for D (6 bases). Trimming removed 6 bases from V and 3 bases from J, with 15 bases in between. This CDR3 spans 14 amino acids. The CDR3, as DNA: TGTGCCAGCAGACAGGGCCCGTCAAGCTACGAGCAGTACTTC. It encodes CASRQGPSSYEQYF.

The genes are TRBV24-1 and TRBJ1-5; the D gene is possibly TRBD1 (5 bases). Germline V gene data show CDR1 as KGHDR and CDR2 as SFDVKD. The CDR3 is 16 residues long. V shed 6 bases and J shed 0 bases, with 14 bases lying between them. CDR3 sequence (DNA): TGTGCCACCAGTTGGGGCGGGTCCTATAGCAATCAGCCCCAGCATTTT. Protein: CATSWGGSYSNQPQHF.

In its sample, this clonotype was seen many times. This sequence joins TRBV6-5 and TRBJ2-4; TRBD2 aligns across 9 bases. This CDR3 spans 17 amino acids. CDR1 MNHEY and CDR2 SVGAGI come from the germline V gene. J gave up 1 base and V 0 bases, and 4 bases lay outside the gene matches. The CDR3 spells CASSYSRLAGAKNIQYF. The CDR3 DNA reads TGTGCCAGCAGTTACTCGCGGCTAGCGGGGGCCAAAAACATTCAGTACTTC.

This clonotype was counted ten times or more. The genes are TRBV30 and TRBJ1-2, with 12 bases that match TRBD1. In germline, CDR1 is GTSNPN, CDR2 SVGIG (reference sequence). The CDR3 spans 15 residues. V dropped 3 bases and J dropped 8; count of bases not matched to a gene: 10. The CDR3, as DNA: TGTGCCTGGAGGCAACGGGACAGGGGGCTTAGAGGCTACACCTTC. As protein: CAWRQRDRGLRGYTF.

The chain recombines TRBV5-6 with TRBJ2-5; unclear D gene. The CDR3 contains 12 residues. Trimming removed 5 bases from V and 9 bases from J, with 14 bases in between. Germline V CDR1 and CDR2: SGHDT, YYEEEE. The CDR3: CASSSLMRPQYF. The CDR3 DNA sequence: TGTGCCAGCAGTTCCCTGATGCGGCCCCAGTACTTC.

This clonotype has ten or more counts. The CDR3, as DNA: TGTGCCAGCAGCTTAACAGGGACAGATACGCAGTATTTT. The encoded protein is CASSLTGTDTQYF. The chain is built from TRBV7-9 and TRBJ2-3; the D gene is possibly TRBD1 (6 bases). Per the germline V gene, CDR1 is SEHNR and CDR2 is FQNEAQ (reference sequence). This CDR3 region has 13 residues. The V and J ends lost 2 bases and 3 bases respectively, with 6 bases between them.